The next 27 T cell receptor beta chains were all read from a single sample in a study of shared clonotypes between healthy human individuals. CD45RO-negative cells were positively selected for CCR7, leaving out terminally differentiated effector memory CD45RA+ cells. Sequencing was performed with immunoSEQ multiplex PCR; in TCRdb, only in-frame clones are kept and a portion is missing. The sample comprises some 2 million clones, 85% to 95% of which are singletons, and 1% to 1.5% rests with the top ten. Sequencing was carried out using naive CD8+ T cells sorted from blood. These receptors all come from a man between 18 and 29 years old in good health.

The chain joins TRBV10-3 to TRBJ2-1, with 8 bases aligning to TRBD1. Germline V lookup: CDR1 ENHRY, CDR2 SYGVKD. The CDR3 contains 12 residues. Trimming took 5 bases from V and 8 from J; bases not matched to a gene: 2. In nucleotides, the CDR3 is TGTGCCATCAGTTCGGACAGGGATGAGCAGTTCTTC. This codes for CAISSDRDEQFF.

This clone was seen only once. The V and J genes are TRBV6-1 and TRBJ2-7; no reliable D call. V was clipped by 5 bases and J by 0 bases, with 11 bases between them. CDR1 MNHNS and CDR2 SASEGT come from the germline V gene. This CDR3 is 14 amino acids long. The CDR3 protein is CASSTPGISYEQYF. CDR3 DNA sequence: TGTGCCAGCAGTACCCCAGGAATCTCCTACGAGCAGTACTTC.

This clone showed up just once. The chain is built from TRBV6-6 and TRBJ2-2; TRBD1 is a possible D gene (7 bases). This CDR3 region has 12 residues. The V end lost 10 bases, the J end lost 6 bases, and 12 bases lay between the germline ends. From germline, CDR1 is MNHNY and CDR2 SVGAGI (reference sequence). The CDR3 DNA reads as TGTGCCACCTCAGGGGGGTCCGGGGAGCTGTTTTTT. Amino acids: CATSGGSGELFF.

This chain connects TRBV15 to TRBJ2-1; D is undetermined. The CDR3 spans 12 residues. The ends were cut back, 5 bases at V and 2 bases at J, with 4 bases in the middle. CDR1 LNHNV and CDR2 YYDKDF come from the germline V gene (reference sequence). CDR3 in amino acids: CATSQPYNEQFF. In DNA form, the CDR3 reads TGTGCCACCAGCCAGCCCTACAATGAGCAGTTCTTC.

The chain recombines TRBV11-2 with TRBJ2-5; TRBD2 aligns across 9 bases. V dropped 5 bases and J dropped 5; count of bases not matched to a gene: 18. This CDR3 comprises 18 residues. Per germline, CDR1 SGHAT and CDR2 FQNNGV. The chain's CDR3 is CASSMTKGREGIWETQYF. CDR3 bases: TGTGCCAGCAGCATGACTAAGGGGCGGGAGGGCATATGGGAGACCCAGTACTTC. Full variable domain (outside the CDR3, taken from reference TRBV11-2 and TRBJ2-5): EAGVAQSPRYKIIEKRQSVAFWCNPISGHATLYWYQQILGQGPKLLIQFQNNGVVDDSQLPKDRFSAERLKGVDSTLKIQPAKLEDSAVYLCASSMTKGREGIWETQYFGPGTRLLVL.

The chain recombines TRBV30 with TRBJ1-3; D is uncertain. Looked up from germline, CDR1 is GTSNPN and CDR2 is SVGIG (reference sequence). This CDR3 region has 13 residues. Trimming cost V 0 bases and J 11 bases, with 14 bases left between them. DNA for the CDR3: TGTGCCTGGAGTGTACTGGATTCTCAGCCCATATATTTT. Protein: CAWSVLDSQPIYF.

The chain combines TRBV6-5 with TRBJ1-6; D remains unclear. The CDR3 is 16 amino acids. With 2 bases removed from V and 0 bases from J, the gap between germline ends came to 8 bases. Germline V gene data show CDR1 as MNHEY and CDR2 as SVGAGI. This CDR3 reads CASSYIEPSYNSPLHF. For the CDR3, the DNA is TGTGCCAGCAGTTACATTGAACCCTCCTATAATTCACCCCTCCACTTT.

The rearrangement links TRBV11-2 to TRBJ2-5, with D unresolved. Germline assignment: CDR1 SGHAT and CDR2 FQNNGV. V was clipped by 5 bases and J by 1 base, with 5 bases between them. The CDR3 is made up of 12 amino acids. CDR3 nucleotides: TGTGCCAGCAGCCCCCCCCAAGAGACCCAGTACTTC. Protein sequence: CASSPPQETQYF.

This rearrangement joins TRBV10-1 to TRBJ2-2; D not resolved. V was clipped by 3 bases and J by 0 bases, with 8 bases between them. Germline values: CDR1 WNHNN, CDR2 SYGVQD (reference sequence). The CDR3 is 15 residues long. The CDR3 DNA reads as TGCGCCAGCAGTGATGTCGGATCGAACACCGGGGAGCTGTTTTTT. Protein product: CASSDVGSNTGELFF.

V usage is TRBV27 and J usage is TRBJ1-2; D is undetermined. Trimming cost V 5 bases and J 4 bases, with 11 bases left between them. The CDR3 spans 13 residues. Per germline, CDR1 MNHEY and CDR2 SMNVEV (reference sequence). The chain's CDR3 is CASSPSTFYGYTF. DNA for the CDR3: TGTGCCAGCAGTCCCTCCACATTCTATGGCTACACCTTC.

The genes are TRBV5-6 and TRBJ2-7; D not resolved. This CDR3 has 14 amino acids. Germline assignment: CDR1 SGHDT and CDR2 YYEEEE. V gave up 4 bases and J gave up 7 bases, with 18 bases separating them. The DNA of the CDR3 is TGTGCCAGCAGCAATGCAGGTGTCCTGGGGGAGCAGTACTTC. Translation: CASSNAGVLGEQYF.

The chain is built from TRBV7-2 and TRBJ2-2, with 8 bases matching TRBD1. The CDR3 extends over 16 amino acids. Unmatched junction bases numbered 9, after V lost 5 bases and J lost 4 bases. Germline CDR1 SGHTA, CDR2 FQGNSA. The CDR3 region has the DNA TGTGCCAGCAGCATTAGACAGGGGCCGAGCACCGGGGAGCTGTTTTTT. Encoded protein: CASSIRQGPSTGELFF.

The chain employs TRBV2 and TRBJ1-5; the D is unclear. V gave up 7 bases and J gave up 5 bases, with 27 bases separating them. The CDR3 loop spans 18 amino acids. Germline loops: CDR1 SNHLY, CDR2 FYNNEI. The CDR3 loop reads CASNPLPPYQPSDQPQHF. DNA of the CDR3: TGTGCCAGCAACCCCCTCCCTCCTTACCAGCCCTCCGATCAGCCCCAGCATTTT.

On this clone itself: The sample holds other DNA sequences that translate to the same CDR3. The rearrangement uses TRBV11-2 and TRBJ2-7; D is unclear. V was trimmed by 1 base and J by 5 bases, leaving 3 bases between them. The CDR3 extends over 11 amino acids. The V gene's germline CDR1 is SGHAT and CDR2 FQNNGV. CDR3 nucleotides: TGTGCCAGCAGCTTAGGGAACGAGCAGTACTTC. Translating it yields CASSLGNEQYF.

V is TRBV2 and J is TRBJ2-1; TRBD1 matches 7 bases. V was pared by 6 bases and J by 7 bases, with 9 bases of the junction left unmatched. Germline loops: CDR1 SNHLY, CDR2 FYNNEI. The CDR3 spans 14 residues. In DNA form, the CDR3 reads TGTGCCAGCAGCTGGACAGGTCCGGGAAATGAGCAGTTCTTC. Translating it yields CASSWTGPGNEQFF.

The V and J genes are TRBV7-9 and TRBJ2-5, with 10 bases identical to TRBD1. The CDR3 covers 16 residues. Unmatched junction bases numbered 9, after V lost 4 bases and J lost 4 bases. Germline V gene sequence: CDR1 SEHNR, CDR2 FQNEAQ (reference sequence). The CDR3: CASSWERQGARETQYF. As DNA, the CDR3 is TGTGCCAGCAGCTGGGAAAGACAGGGGGCACGAGAGACCCAGTACTTC. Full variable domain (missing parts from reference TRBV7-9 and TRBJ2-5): DTGVSQNPRHKITKRGQNVTFRCDPISEHNRLYWYRQTLGQGPEFLTYFQNEAQLEKSRLLSDRFSAERPKGSFSTLEIQRTEQGDSAMYLCASSWERQGARETQYFGPGTRLLVL.

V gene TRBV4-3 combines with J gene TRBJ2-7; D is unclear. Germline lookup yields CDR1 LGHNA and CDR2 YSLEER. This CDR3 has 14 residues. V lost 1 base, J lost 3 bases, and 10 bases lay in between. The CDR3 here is CASSQAPSNYEQYF. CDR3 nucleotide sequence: TGCGCCAGCAGCCAAGCTCCCAGCAACTACGAGCAGTACTTC.

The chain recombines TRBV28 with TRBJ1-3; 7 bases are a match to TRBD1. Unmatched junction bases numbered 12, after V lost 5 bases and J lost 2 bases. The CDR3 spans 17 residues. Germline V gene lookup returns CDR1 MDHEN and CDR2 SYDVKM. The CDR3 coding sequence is TGTGCCAGCAGTGCCCGCTCGACAGGGTTCACTGGAAACACCATATATTTT. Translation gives CASSARSTGFTGNTIYF.

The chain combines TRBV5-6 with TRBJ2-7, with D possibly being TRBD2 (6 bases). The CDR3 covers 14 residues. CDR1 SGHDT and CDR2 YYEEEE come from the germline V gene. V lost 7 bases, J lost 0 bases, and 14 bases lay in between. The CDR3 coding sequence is TGTGCCAGCGCCCCGGGGGAACGCTCCTACGAGCAGTACTTC. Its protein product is CASAPGERSYEQYF. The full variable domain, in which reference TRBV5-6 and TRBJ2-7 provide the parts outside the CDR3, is DAGVTQSPTHLIKTRGQQVTLRCSPKSGHDTVSWYQQALGQGPQFIFQYYEEEERQRGNFPDRFSGHQFPNYSSELNVNALLLGDSALYLCASAPGERSYEQYFGPGTRLTVT.

The CDR3 region has the DNA TGTGCCAGCAGAAGCATGGAAGGTTTTGAGCAGTACTTC. This gives the protein CASRSMEGFEQYF. The chain carries TRBV11-2 and TRBJ2-7; D gene ambiguous. Germline V CDR1 and CDR2: SGHAT, FQNNGV. V gave up 6 bases and J gave up 7 bases, with 16 bases separating them. The CDR3 contains 13 residues.

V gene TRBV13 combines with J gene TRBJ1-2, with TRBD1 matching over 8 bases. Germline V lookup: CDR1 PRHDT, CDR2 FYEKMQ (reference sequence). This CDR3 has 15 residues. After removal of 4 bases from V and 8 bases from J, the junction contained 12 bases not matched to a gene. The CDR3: CASSSTLTGGEGYTF. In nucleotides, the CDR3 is TGTGCCAGCAGCTCGACCCTCACAGGGGGAGAGGGCTACACCTTC. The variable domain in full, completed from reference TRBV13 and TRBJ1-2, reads AAGVIQSPRHLIKEKRETATLKCYPIPRHDTVYWYQQGPGQDPQFLISFYEKMQSDKGSIPDRFSAQQFSDYHSELNMSSLELGDSALYFCASSSTLTGGEGYTFGSGTRLTVV.

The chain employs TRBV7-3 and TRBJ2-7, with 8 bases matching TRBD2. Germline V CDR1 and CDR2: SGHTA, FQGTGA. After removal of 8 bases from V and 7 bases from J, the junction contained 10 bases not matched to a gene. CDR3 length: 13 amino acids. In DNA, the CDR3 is TGTGCCAGCTCACCGGGGGGGCCGGGTGAGCAGTACTTC. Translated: CASSPGGPGEQYF.

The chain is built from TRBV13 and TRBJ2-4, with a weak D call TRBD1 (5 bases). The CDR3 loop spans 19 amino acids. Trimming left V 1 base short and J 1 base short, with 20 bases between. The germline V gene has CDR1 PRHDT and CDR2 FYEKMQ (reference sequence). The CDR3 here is CASSLVGREIGSAKNIQYF. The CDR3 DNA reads TGTGCCAGCAGCTTAGTCGGCAGGGAAATCGGATCGGCCAAAAACATTCAGTACTTC.

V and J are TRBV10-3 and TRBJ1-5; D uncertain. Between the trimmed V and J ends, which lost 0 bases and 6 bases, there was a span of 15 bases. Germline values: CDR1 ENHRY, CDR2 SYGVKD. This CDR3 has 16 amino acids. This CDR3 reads CAISESREGTGQPQHF. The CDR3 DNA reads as TGTGCCATCAGTGAGTCGAGAGAGGGAACGGGTCAGCCCCAGCATTTT.

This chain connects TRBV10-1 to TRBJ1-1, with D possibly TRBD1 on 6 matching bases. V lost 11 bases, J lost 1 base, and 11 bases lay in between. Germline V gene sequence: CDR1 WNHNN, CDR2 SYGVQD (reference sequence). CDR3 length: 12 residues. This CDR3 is CAGPGENTEAFF. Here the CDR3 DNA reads TGCGCCGGGCCAGGGGAGAACACTGAAGCTTTCTTT.

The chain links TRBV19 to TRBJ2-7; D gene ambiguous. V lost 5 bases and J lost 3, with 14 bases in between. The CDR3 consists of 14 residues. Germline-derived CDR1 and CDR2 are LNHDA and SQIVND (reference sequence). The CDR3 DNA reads TGTGCCAGTAGTCAGGACGTCGAGTTCTACGAGCAGTACTTC. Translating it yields CASSQDVEFYEQYF.

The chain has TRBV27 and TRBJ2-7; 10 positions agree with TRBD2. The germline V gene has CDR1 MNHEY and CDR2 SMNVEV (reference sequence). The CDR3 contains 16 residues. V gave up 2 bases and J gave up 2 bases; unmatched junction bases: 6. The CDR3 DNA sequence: TGTGCCAGCAGTTTAACCCTTAGCGGGGGGACCTACGAGCAGTACTTC. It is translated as CASSLTLSGGTYEQYF.